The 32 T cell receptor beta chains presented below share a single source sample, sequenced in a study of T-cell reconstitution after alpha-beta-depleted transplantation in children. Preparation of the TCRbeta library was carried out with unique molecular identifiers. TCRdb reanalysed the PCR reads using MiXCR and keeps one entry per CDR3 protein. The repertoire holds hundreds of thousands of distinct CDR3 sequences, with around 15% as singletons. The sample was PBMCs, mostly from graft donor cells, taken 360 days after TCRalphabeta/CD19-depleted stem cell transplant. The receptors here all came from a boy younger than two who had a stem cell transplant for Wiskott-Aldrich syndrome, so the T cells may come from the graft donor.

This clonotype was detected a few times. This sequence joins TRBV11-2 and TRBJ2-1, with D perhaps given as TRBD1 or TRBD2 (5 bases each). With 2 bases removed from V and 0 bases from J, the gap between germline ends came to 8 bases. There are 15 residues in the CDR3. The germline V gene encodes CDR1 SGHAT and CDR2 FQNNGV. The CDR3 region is CASSLWGSSYNEQFF. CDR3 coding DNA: TGTGCCAGCAGCTTATGGGGGAGCTCCTACAATGAGCAGTTCTTC.

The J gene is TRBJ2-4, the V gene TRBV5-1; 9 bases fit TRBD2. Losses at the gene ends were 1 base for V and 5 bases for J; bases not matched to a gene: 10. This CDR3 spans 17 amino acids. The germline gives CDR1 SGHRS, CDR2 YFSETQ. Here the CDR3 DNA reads TGCGCCAGCAGCTTGTCACCTAGCGGGATGAAGGAAAACATTCAGTACTTC. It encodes CASSLSPSGMKENIQYF.

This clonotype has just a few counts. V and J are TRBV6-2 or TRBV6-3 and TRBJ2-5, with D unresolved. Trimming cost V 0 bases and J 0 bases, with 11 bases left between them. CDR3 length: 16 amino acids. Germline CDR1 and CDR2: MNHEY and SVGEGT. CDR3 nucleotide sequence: TGTGCCAGCAGTTACTCGCCCAGAAGGTACCAAGAGACCCAGTACTTC. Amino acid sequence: CASSYSPRRYQETQYF.

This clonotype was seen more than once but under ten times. The CDR3 reads CASSQDPTGNGYTF. CDR3 nucleotide sequence: TGTGCCAGCAGCCAAGATCCGACAGGAAATGGCTACACCTTC. The chain combines TRBV3-1 with TRBJ1-2, with D tentatively TRBD1 (6 bases). Trimming stripped 0 bases from V and 6 bases from J, with 11 bases between. CDR1 is LGHDT and CDR2 is YNNKEL in the germline V gene (reference sequence). The CDR3 loop spans 14 amino acids.

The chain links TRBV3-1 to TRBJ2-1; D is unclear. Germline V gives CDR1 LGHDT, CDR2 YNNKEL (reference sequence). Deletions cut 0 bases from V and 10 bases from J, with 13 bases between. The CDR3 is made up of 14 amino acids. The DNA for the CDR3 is TGTGCCAGCAGCCAAGAGATCTTAATATTCGAGCAGTTCTTC. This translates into CASSQEILIFEQFF.

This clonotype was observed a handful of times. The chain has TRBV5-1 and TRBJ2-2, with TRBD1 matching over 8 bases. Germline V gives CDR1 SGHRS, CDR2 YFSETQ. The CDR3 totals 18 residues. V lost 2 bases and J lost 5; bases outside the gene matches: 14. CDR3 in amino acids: CASSFGWGDRRKTGELFF. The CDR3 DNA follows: TGCGCCAGCAGCTTTGGCTGGGGGGACAGGCGGAAGACCGGGGAGCTGTTTTTT.

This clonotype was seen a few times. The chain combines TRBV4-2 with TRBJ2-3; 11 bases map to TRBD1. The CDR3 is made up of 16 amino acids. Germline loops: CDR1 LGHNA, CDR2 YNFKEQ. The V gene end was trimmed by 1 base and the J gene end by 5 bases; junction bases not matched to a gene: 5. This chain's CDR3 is CASSQGGQGARDTQYF. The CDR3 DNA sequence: TGTGCCAGCAGCCAAGGCGGACAGGGGGCAAGAGATACGCAGTATTTT.

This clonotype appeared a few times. CDR3 sequence: CASSYGGHGGLNTEAFF. CDR3 nucleotides: TGTGCCAGCAGTTACGGGGGTCATGGAGGGCTGAACACTGAAGCTTTCTTT. This chain joins TRBV6-5 and TRBJ1-1; perhaps TRBD1 as D (5 bases). Germline V gene data show CDR1 as MNHEY and CDR2 as SVGAGI. The CDR3 consists of 17 residues. Trimming cost V 2 bases and J 0 bases, with 16 bases left between them.

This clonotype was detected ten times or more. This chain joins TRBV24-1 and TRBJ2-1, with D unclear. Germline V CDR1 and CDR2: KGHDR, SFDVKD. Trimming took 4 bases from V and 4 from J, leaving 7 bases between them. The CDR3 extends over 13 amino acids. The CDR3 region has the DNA TGTGCCACCAGTGACCCTAATTACAATGAGCAGTTCTTC. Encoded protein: CATSDPNYNEQFF.

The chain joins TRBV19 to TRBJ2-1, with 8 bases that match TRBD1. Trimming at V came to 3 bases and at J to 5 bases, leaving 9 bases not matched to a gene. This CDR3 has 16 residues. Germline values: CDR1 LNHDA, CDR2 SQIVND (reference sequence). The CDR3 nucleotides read TGTGCCAGTAGTATCCGGACAGGGTTGGTCCACAATGAGCAGTTCTTC. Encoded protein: CASSIRTGLVHNEQFF. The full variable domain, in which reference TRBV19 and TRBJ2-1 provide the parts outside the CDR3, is DGGITQSPKYLFRKEGQNVTLSCEQNLNHDAMYWYRQDPGQGLRLIYYSQIVNDFQKGDIAEGYSVSREKKESFPLTVTSAQKNPTAFYLCASSIRTGLVHNEQFFGPGTRLTVL.

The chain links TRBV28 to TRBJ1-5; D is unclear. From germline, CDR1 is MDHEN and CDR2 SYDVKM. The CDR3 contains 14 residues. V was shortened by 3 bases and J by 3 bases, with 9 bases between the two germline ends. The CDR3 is CASSFYSINQPQHF. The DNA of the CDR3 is TGTGCCAGCAGTTTTTACAGCATCAATCAGCCCCAGCATTTT.

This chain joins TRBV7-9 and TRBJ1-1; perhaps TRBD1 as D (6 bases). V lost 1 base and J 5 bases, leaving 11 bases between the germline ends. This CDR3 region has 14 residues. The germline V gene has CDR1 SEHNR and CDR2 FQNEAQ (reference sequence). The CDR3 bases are TGTGCCAGCAGCTTAGTTCCAGGGGAAACTGAAGCTTTCTTT. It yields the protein CASSLVPGETEAFF. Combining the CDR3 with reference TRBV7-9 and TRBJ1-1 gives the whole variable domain DTGVSQNPRHKITKRGQNVTFRCDPISEHNRLYWYRQTLGQGPEFLTYFQNEAQLEKSRLLSDRFSAERPKGSFSTLEIQRTEQGDSAMYLCASSLVPGETEAFFGQGTRLTVV.

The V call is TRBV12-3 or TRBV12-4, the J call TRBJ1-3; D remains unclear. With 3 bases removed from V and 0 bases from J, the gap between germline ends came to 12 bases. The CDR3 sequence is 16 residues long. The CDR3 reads CASSLKGSPSGNTIYF. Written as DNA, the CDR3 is TGTGCCAGCAGTTTGAAAGGGAGCCCCTCTGGAAACACCATATATTTT.

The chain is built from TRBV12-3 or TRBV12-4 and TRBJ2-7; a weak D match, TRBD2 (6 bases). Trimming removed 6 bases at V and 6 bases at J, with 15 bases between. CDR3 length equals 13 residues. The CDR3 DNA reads TGTGCCAGCAGCGTCCGGGAGCACCTCGAGCAGTACTTC. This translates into CASSVREHLEQYF.

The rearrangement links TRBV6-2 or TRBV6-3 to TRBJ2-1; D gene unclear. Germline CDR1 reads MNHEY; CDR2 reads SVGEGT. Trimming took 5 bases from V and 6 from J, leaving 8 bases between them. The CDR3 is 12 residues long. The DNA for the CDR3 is TGTGCCAGCAGTCCACTGACCAATGAGCAGTTCTTC. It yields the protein CASSPLTNEQFF.

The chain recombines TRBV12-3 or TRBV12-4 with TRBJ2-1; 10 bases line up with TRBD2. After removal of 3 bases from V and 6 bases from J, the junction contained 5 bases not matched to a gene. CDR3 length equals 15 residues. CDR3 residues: CASSLGAGGVNEQFF. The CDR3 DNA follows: TGTGCCAGCAGTTTGGGAGCGGGGGGGGTCAATGAGCAGTTCTTC.

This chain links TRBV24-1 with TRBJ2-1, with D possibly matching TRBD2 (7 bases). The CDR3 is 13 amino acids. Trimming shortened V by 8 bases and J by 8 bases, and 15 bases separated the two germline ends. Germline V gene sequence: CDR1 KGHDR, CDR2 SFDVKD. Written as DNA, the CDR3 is TGTGCCACCACCCCGAGAGGGGGGGATGAGCAGTTCTTC. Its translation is CATTPRGGDEQFF.

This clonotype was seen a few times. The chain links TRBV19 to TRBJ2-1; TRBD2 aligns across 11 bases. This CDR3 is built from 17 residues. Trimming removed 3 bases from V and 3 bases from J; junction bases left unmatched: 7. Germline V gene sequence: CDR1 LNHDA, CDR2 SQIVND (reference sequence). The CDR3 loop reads CASSIPIAGGRYNEQFF. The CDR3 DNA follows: TGTGCCAGTAGTATCCCCATAGCGGGAGGGCGCTACAATGAGCAGTTCTTC.

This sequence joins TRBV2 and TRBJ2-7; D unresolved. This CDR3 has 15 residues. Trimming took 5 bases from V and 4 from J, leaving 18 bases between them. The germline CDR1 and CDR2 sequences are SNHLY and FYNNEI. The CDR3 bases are TGTGCCAGCAGTCGTCAGCTTGAAGTTATGTACGAGCAGTACTTC. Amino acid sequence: CASSRQLEVMYEQYF.

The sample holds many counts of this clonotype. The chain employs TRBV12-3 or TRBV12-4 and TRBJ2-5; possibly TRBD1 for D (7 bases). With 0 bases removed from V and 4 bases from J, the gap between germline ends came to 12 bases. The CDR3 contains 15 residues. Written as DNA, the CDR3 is TGTGCCAGCAGTTTAGCGGAGGGGGCGAGAGAGACCCAGTACTTC. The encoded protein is CASSLAEGARETQYF.

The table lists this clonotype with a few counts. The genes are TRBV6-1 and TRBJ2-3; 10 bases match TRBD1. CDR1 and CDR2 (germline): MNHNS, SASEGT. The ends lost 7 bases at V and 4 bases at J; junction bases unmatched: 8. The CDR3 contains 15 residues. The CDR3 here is CASTPRTGGADTQYF. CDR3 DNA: TGTGCCAGCACCCCCCGGACAGGGGGAGCAGATACGCAGTATTTT.

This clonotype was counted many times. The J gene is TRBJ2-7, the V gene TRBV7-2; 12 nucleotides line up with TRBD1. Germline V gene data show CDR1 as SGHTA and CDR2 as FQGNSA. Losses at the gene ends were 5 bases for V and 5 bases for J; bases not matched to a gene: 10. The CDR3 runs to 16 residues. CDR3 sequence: CASSPDPGTGGDEQYF. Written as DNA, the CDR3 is TGTGCCAGCAGCCCGGACCCCGGGACAGGGGGCGACGAGCAGTACTTC. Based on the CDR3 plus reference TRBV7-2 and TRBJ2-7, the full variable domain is GAGVSQSPSNKVTEKGKDVELRCDPISGHTALYWYRQSLGQGLEFLIYFQGNSAPDKSGLPSDRFSAERTGGSVSTLTIQRTQQEDSAVYLCASSPDPGTGGDEQYFGPGTRLTVT.

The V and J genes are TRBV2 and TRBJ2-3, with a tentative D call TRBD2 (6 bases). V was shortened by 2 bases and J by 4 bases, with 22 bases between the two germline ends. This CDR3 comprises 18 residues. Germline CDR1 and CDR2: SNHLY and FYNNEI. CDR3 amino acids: CASSERNLRAGFADTQYF. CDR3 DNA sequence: TGTGCCAGCAGTGAAAGAAACTTAAGAGCGGGTTTCGCAGATACGCAGTATTTT.

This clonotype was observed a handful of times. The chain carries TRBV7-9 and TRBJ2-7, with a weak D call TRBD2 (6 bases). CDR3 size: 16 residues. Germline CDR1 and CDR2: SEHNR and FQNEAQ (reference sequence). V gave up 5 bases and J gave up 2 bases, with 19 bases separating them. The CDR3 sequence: CASSHSRGTSTYEQYF. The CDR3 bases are TGTGCCAGCAGCCATTCTCGTGGGACTTCAACCTACGAGCAGTACTTC.

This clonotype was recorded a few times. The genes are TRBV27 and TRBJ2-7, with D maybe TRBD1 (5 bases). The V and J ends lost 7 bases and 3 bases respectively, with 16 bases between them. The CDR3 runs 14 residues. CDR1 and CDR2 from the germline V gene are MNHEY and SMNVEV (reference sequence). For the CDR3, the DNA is TGTGCCAGCAAAAGGGGCAGGGAAGGCTACGAGCAGTACTTC. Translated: CASKRGREGYEQYF.

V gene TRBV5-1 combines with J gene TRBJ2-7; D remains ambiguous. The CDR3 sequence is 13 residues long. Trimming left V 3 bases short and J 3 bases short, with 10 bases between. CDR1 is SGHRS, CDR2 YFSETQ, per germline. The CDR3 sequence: CASSSDGIYEQYF. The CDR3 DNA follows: TGCGCCAGCAGCTCGGACGGAATCTACGAGCAGTACTTC.

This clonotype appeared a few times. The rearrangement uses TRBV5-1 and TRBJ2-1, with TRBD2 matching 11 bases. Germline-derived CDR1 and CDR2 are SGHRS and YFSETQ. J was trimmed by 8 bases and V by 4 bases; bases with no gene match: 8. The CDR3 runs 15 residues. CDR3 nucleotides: TGCGCCAGCAGCCGAATTAGCGGGGGGGCTTATGAGCAGTTCTTC. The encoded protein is CASSRISGGAYEQFF.

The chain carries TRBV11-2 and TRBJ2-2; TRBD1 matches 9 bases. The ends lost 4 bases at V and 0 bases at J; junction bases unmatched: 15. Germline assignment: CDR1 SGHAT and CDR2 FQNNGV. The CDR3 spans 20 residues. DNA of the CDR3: TGTGCCAGCAGCTACCCCCGGGACAGGGACAAAAGAACGAACACCGGGGAGCTGTTTTTT. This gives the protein CASSYPRDRDKRTNTGELFF.

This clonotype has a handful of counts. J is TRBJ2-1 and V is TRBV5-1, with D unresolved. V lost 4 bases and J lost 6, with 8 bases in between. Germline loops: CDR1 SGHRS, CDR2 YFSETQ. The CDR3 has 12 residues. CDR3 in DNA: TGCGCCAGCAGCCCCAACTTCAATGAGCAGTTCTTC. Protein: CASSPNFNEQFF.

CDR3 protein: CASRPLGTNEQFF. CDR3 bases: TGTGCCAGCCGCCCCCTAGGGACAAATGAGCAGTTCTTC. V is TRBV6-2 or TRBV6-3 and J is TRBJ2-1, with TRBD1 as a possible D gene (6 bases). The CDR3 has 13 residues. Trimming left V 8 bases short and J 7 bases short, with 15 bases between. Germline values: CDR1 MNHEY, CDR2 SVGEGT.

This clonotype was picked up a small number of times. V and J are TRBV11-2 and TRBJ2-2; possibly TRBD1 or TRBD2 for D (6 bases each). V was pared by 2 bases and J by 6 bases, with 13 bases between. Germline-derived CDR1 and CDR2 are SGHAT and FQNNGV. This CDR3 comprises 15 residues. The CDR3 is CASSLYRGGPGELFF. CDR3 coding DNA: TGTGCCAGCAGCTTATATAGAGGGGGGCCCGGGGAGCTGTTTTTT.

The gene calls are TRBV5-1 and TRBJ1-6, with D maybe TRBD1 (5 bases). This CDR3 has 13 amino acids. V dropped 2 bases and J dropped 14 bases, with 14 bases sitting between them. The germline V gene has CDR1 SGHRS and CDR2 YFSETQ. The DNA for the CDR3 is TGCGCCAGCAGCTTCTCGGCGGGGCGATCCCTCCACTTT. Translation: CASSFSAGRSLHF.